These 27 T cell receptor beta chains share one sample of origin, sequenced in a study of T cells in women clearing cervical HPV infection. This table comes from immunoSEQ multiplex PCR, and its TCRdb copy is limited to in-frame clones, with some not included. Here the sample table reports around 35,000 clones. Sequenced material: blood buffy coat. These receptors originate from a woman aged 18 to 75 with a cervical HPV16 infection that either progressed to CIN3+ or cleared (not recorded which).

With regard to this clone: The observed sequence ends 3 residues before the CDR3 terminus, with the missing tail filled in from the germline J gene. The rearrangement joins TRBV18 to TRBJ2-4; 9 nucleotides line up with TRBD1. Germline CDR1 is KGHSH and CDR2 is LQKENI. CDR3 size: 14 residues. The covered CDR3 bases are TGTGCCAGCTCACCGGGGACAGGGATTTATGGT. It codes for CASSPGTGIYG. In full, the CDR3 reads CASSPGTGIYGQYF.

A word on this clone: The read ends 3 residues before the CDR3 terminus; that terminus is restored from the germline J gene. V is TRBV7-2 and J is TRBJ1-2; 9 bases fit TRBD1. Germline V gives CDR1 SGHTA, CDR2 FQGNSA. This CDR3 region has 14 residues. Trimming took 3 bases from V and 6 from J; bases not matched to a gene: 5. The DNA read from the CDR3 is TGTGCCAGCAGCTTTAACCGACAGGGGGATGGC. It is translated as CASSFNRQGDG. The CDR3 as a whole reads CASSFNRQGDGYTF.

In regard to this clone: The read falls 3 residues short of the CDR3 end, and the missing part is taken from the germline J gene. This chain links TRBV2 with TRBJ1-2; 11 nucleotides align to TRBD1. V shed 7 bases, J shed 7 bases, and the junction held 8 bases outside the gene matches. The CDR3 spans 14 residues. From germline, CDR1 is SNHLY and CDR2 FYNNEI. Here the CDR3 reads CASNPDRGLGGYTF. The sequenced CDR3 bases are TGTGCCAGCAACCCGGACAGGGGGCTGGGTGGC.

As for this clone: The DNA ends 3 residues before the CDR3 does, and the rest of the CDR3 is filled in from the germline J gene. V is TRBV20-1 and J is TRBJ2-3; 8 bases are a match to TRBD1. The CDR3 is 15 amino acids. V gave up 5 bases and J gave up 2 bases; unmatched junction bases: 9. Per the germline V gene, CDR1 is DFQATT and CDR2 is SNEGSKA (reference sequence). The part of the CDR3 DNA that was read is TGCAGTGCTGGGGACAGGCCCCAATACACAGATACG. It is translated as CSAGDRPQYTDT. The CDR3 in full is CSAGDRPQYTDTQYF.

Comment on this clone: The read finishes 3 residues shy of the CDR3 end, and the germline J gene is used to complete it. The J gene is TRBJ2-4, the V gene TRBV2; D is unresolved. The germline V gene encodes CDR1 SNHLY and CDR2 FYNNEI. This CDR3 has 12 residues. Incomplete CDR3 DNA: TGTGCCAGCAGTGAAACCGGCTCGGGT. This sequence encodes CASSETGSG. The entire CDR3 reads CASSETGSGQYF. Supplemented by reference TRBV2 and TRBJ2-4, the full variable domain reads EPEVTQTPSHQVTQMGQEVILRCVPISNHLYFYWYRQILGQKVEFLVSFYNNEISEKSEIFDDQFSVERPDGSNFTLKIRSTKLEDSAMYFCASSETGSGQYFGAGTRLSVL.

Worth noting for this clone: The read falls 3 residues short of the CDR3 end, and the missing part is taken from the germline J gene. This chain connects TRBV19 to TRBJ2-2; 10 nucleotides match TRBD1. V lost 6 bases and J lost 6; bases outside the gene matches: 4. CDR3 length: 14 amino acids. CDR1 and CDR2 from the germline V gene are LNHDA and SQIVND (reference sequence). The DNA read from the CDR3 is TGTGCCAGTAGGGGGACAGGGGTGGCCGGGGAG. Translating it yields CASRGTGVAGE. The entire CDR3 sequence reads CASRGTGVAGELFF.

Points on this clone: The read is 3 residues too short to cover the CDR3 end, so that end is filled in from the germline J gene. The rearrangement links TRBV11-2 to TRBJ2-1; D unresolved. The CDR3 spans 13 residues. The V end was cut by 1 base, the J end by 8 bases, with 9 bases between. Germline CDR1 is SGHAT and CDR2 is FQNNGV. This chain's CDR3 is CASSLGSVHEQFF. The sequenced CDR3 bases are TGTGCCAGCAGCTTAGGGAGCGTCCATGAG.

This CDR3 is CASSLGSEYGYTF. CDR3 bases read: TGTGCCAGCAGCTTAGGATCAGAATATGGC. The chain uses TRBV7-9 and TRBJ1-2; D unresolved. The CDR3 end is not reached by the read, which stops 3 residues before it; the germline J gene fills it in. Germline loops: CDR1 SEHNR, CDR2 FQNEAQ (reference sequence). The CDR3 sequence is 13 residues long. V was cut by 1 base and J by 5 bases, with 8 bases left in between.

To note about this clone: The read terminates 3 residues before the CDR3 end, so the remaining end is supplied by the germline J gene. Other DNA sequences in the same sample also yield this CDR3. The chain has TRBV18 and TRBJ1-3, with TRBD1 as a possible D gene (5 bases). V lost 2 bases to trimming and J lost 2 bases, with 13 bases between them. Looked up from germline, CDR1 is KGHSH and CDR2 is LQKENI. The CDR3 spans 16 residues. Incomplete CDR3 DNA: TGTGCCAGCTCACCATCCCATGGACAAGCTGGAAACACC. Protein: CASSPSHGQAGNT. The CDR3, in full, reads CASSPSHGQAGNTIYF.

Regarding this clone: Read sequence stops 3 residues before the CDR3 end, and the germline J gene provides the missing end. The gene calls are TRBV5-1 and TRBJ2-2; D gene ambiguous. The CDR3 is 17 residues long. Germline V CDR1 and CDR2: SGHRS, YFSETQ. Deletions cut 0 bases from V and 3 bases from J, with 15 bases between. The CDR3 DNA, read in part, is TGCGCCAGCAGCTTGGGAATTGGGCCTATCGACACCGGGGAG. It codes for CASSLGIGPIDTGE. The full CDR3 protein reads CASSLGIGPIDTGELFF.

Worth noting for this clone: The sequenced fragment ends 3 residues before the CDR3 boundary, so the rest is inferred from the germline J gene. The chain couples TRBV19 to TRBJ1-5; tentative D call: TRBD1 (6 bases). This CDR3 region has 15 residues. V lost 7 bases to trimming and J lost 8 bases, with 21 bases between them. Germline-derived CDR1 and CDR2 are LNHDA and SQIVND (reference sequence). The sequenced part of the CDR3 DNA is TGTGCCAGTACCCCCGGGGGGGGCATCCACAAGCCC. Protein sequence: CASTPGGGIHKP. The CDR3 in full is CASTPGGGIHKPQHF.

Concerning this clone: The sequenced fragment ends 3 residues before the CDR3 boundary, so the rest is inferred from the germline J gene. The chain uses TRBV28 and TRBJ2-3; D gene unclear. This CDR3 spans 14 amino acids. Germline values: CDR1 MDHEN, CDR2 SYDVKM. Trimming shortened V by 2 bases and J by 3 bases, and 9 bases separated the two germline ends. Incomplete CDR3 DNA: TGTGCCAGCAGTTTAATCCTCCCTACAGATACG. Translated: CASSLILPTDT. The whole CDR3 is CASSLILPTDTQYF.

In regard to this clone: The read finishes 3 residues shy of the CDR3 end, and the germline J gene is used to complete it. The genes are TRBV2 and TRBJ2-7; TRBD1 matches 10 bases. This CDR3 is 14 amino acids long. Germline V gene data show CDR1 as SNHLY and CDR2 as FYNNEI. V dropped 4 bases and J dropped 3; count of bases not matched to a gene: 3. The CDR3 region is CASSVDRGLYEQYF. The covered CDR3 bases are TGTGCCAGCAGTGTTGACAGGGGGCTCTACGAG.

This CDR3 reads CASSARTGDGYTF. The sequenced part of the CDR3 DNA is TGTGCCAGCAGTGCCCGGACAGGGGATGGC. V and J are TRBV6-1 and TRBJ1-2; 9 nucleotides align to TRBD1. The read terminates 3 residues ahead of where the CDR3 ends, so the germline J gene completes it. CDR3 length: 13 residues. From germline, CDR1 is MNHNS and CDR2 SASEGT. The V gene end was trimmed by 4 bases and the J gene end by 6 bases; junction bases not matched to a gene: 3.

About this clone: Coverage ceases 3 residues before the CDR3 finishes, and the germline J gene fills in the end. V usage is TRBV19 and J usage is TRBJ2-2, with D unclear. Germline-derived CDR1 and CDR2 are LNHDA and SQIVND (reference sequence). The CDR3 extends over 13 amino acids. V was trimmed by 4 bases and J by 6 bases, leaving 9 bases between them. The CDR3: CASSKFPAGELFF. The covered CDR3 bases are TGTGCCAGTAGTAAATTCCCGGCCGGGGAG.

Turning to this clone: The read ends 3 residues before the CDR3 terminus; that terminus is restored from the germline J gene. The rearrangement uses TRBV7-9 and TRBJ1-6; a possible D gene is TRBD1 (5 bases). This CDR3 comprises 14 residues. Per germline, CDR1 SEHNR and CDR2 FQNEAQ (reference sequence). Trimming shortened V by 1 base and J by 5 bases, and 6 bases separated the two germline ends. The CDR3 sequence is CASSLGGDNSPLHF. The covered CDR3 bases are TGTGCCAGCAGCTTAGGGGGGGATAATTCACCC.

As to this clone: The CDR3 end is not reached by the read, which stops 3 residues before it; the germline J gene fills it in. The J gene is TRBJ2-3, the V gene TRBV12-3 or TRBV12-4, with 8 positions matching TRBD2. The CDR3 is 15 amino acids. Trimming removed 5 bases from V and 3 bases from J; junction bases left unmatched: 7. The CDR3 is CASSKPGLGTDTQYF. The DNA read from the CDR3 is TGTGCCAGCAGTAAACCGGGACTAGGGACAGATACG.

As for this clone: The CDR3 end is not reached by the read, which stops 3 residues before it; the germline J gene fills it in. The J gene is TRBJ2-3, the V gene TRBV5-1; a weak D match, TRBD1 (5 bases). CDR3 size: 13 residues. The V gene's germline CDR1 is SGHRS and CDR2 YFSETQ. CDR3 sequence: CASSLRGNQPQYF. The CDR3 DNA, read in part, is TGCGCCAGCAGCTTGAGGGGCAATCAGCCG. Full variable domain (remainder filled in from reference TRBV5-1 and TRBJ2-3): KAGVTQTPRYLIKTRGQQVTLSCSPISGHRSVSWYQQTPGQGLQFLFEYFSETQRNKGNFPGRFSGRQFSNSRSEMNVSTLELGDSALYLCASSLRGNQPQYFGPGTRLTVL.

Of note for this clone: The read ends 3 residues early relative to the CDR3; the germline J gene fills the gap. The gene calls are TRBV5-6 and TRBJ1-2; unclear D gene. V was shortened by 4 bases and J by 5 bases, with 18 bases between the two germline ends. The CDR3 totals 15 residues. CDR1 is SGHDT, CDR2 YYEEEE, per germline. CDR3 DNA, as far as it was read: TGTGCCAGCAGCCCGTTCAGAGAATCCTTGTATGGC. Translated, it gives CASSPFRESLYG. The whole CDR3 reads CASSPFRESLYGYTF.

As concerns this clone: One end of the junction does not line up with germline, which may come from a read error. The CDR3 end is not reached by the read, which stops 3 residues before it; the germline J gene fills it in. At the DNA level, this CDR3 is encoded by other sequences in the same sample as well. The V call is TRBV5-3, the J call TRBJ1-3; 8 bases map to TRBD1. TRBV5-3 counts as an open reading frame of uncertain function. The CDR3 runs 16 residues. The CDR3 protein is CARSDTRGPSGNTIYF. The part of the CDR3 DNA that was read is TGTGCCAGAAGCGACACCAGGGGGCCGTCTGGAAACACA.

Points on this clone: The DNA ends 3 residues before the CDR3 does, and the rest of the CDR3 is filled in from the germline J gene. V is TRBV20-1 and J is TRBJ1-3; 10 positions agree with TRBD1. The CDR3 totals 15 residues. V lost 3 bases, J lost 4 bases, and 6 bases stayed unmatched. CDR1 DFQATT and CDR2 SNEGSKA come from the germline V gene (reference sequence). This chain's CDR3 is CSASNPGQGGNTIYF. The covered CDR3 bases are TGCAGTGCTAGTAATCCGGGACAGGGGGGAAACACC.

As regards this clone: The sequenced fragment ends 3 residues before the CDR3 boundary, so the rest is inferred from the germline J gene. The V gene is TRBV7-9, the J gene TRBJ2-2; D is uncertain. Per the germline V gene, CDR1 is SEHNR and CDR2 is FQNEAQ (reference sequence). The CDR3 consists of 14 residues. CDR3 bases read: TGTGCCAGCAGCTTAATTGGAACTAATGAAAAG. Translated: CASSLIGTNEK. The full CDR3 is CASSLIGTNEKLFF.

Partial CDR3 DNA: TGTGCCAGTAGTCGCTGGACAGGGGGGCAAGAGACG. This encodes CASSRWTGGQET. From start to end, the CDR3 is CASSRWTGGQETQYF. The gene calls are TRBV19 and TRBJ2-3, with 10 bases matching TRBD1. The DNA ends 3 residues before the CDR3 does, and the rest of the CDR3 is filled in from the germline J gene. CDR1 and CDR2 from the germline V gene are LNHDA and SQIVND (reference sequence). This CDR3 comprises 15 residues.

This clone is medium-sized (0.01 to 0.1%) by frequency. The read stops 3 residues short of the end of the CDR3; the missing end is completed from the germline J gene. The rearrangement uses TRBV7-2 and TRBJ2-5, with 7 bases aligning to TRBD2. Looked up from germline, CDR1 is SGHTA and CDR2 is FQGNSA. After removal of 5 bases from V and 1 base from J, the junction contained 4 bases not matched to a gene. This CDR3 region has 14 residues. CDR3 bases read: TGTGCCAGCAGCCTCCCTAGCGGCCAAGAGACC. Protein sequence: CASSLPSGQET. The full CDR3 protein reads CASSLPSGQETQYF.

A remark on this clone: The CDR3 goes on 3 residues after the read ends, and that part is filled in from the germline J gene. V and J are TRBV19 and TRBJ2-7, with D maybe TRBD1 (7 bases). The CDR3 is 14 residues long. The V gene's germline CDR1 is LNHDA and CDR2 SQIVND (reference sequence). V gave up 8 bases and J gave up 2 bases, with 16 bases separating them. CDR3 sequence reads: CASAAGGPAYEQYF. The sequenced part of the CDR3 DNA is TGTGCCAGTGCCGCAGGGGGGCCTGCCTACGAG.

As concerns this clone: Read data end 3 residues before the CDR3 end; the end is taken from the germline J gene. The rearrangement uses TRBV6-2 or TRBV6-3 and TRBJ2-1; the D is unclear. The CDR3 contains 15 residues. V shed 2 bases and J shed 0 bases, with 8 bases lying between them. Germline V gene lookup returns CDR1 MNHEY and CDR2 SVGEGT. The DNA read from the CDR3 is TGTGCCAGCAGTTACAAGGGTAGCTCCTACAATGAG. Residues: CASSYKGSSYNE. Given in full, the CDR3 is CASSYKGSSYNEQFF.

Notes on this clone: At one boundary the junction diverges from the germline segment, which might be a read error. CDR3 bases read: TGTGCCAGCAGTTACTCGAAGACAGGGGGCTACTATAGC. It is translated as CASSYSKTGGYYS. The complete CDR3 sequence is CASSYSKTGGYYSYTF. The V call is TRBV6-2 or TRBV6-3, the J call TRBJ1-2; TRBD1 matches at 10 bases. From the germline J gene comes the end of the CDR3, since the read stops 3 residues before it. The CDR3 extends over 16 amino acids. Germline loops: CDR1 MNHEY, CDR2 SVGEGT.